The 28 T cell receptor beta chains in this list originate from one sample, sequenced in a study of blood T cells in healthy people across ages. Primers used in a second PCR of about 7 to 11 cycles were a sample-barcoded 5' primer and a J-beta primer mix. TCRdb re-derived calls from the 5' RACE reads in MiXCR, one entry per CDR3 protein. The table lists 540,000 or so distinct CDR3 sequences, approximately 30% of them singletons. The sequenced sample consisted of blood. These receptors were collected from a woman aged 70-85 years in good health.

The DNA for the CDR3 is TGCAGCGTTCAGGTGGACAGTTACACTGAAGCTTTCTTT. It translates to CSVQVDSYTEAFF. V is TRBV29-1 and J is TRBJ1-1; D may be TRBD1 (6 bases). Trimming shortened V by 5 bases and J by 3 bases, and 13 bases separated the two germline ends. Germline CDR1 is SQVTM and CDR2 is ANQGSEA. The CDR3 is 13 residues long.

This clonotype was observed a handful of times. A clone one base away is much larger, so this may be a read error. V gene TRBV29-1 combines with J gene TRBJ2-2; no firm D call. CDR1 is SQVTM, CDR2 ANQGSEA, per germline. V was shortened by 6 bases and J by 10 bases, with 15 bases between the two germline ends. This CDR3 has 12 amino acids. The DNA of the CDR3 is TGCAGCGTCCAGCAGTACGCCGAGGAGCTGTTTTTT. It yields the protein CSVQQYAEELFF.

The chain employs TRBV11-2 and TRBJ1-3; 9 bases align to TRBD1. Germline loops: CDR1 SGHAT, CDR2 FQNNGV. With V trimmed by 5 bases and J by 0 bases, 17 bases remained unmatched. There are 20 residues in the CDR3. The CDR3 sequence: CASSQSAGQGTLSSGNTIYF. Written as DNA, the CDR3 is TGTGCCAGCAGCCAGAGTGCGGGACAGGGAACCCTCAGCTCTGGAAACACCATATATTTT.

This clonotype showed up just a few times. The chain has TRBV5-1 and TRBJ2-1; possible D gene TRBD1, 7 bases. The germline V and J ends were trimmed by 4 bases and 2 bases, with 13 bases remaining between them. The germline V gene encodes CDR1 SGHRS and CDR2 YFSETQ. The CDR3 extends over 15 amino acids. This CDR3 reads CASSSAGTAYNEQFF. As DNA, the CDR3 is TGCGCCAGCAGCAGCGCGGGGACAGCCTACAATGAGCAGTTCTTC.

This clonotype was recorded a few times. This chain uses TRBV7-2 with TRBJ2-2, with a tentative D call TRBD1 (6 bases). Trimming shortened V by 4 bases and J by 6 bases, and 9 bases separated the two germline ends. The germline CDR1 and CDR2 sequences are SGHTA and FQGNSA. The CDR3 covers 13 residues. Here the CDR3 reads CASSSRGAGELFF. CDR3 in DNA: TGTGCCAGCAGCTCCAGGGGCGCCGGGGAGCTGTTTTTT.

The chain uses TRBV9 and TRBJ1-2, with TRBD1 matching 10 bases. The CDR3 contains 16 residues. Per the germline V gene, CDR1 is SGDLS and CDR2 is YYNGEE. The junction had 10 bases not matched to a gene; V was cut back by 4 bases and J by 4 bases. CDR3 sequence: CASSTRTGGQIYGYTF. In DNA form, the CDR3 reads TGTGCCAGCAGCACCCGGACAGGGGGACAAATCTATGGCTACACCTTC. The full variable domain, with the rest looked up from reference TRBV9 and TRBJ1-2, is DSGVTQTPKHLITATGQRVTLRCSPRSGDLSVYWYQQSLDQGLQFLIQYYNGEERAKGNILERFSAQQFPDLHSELNLSSLELGDSALYFCASSTRTGGQIYGYTFGSGTRLTVV.

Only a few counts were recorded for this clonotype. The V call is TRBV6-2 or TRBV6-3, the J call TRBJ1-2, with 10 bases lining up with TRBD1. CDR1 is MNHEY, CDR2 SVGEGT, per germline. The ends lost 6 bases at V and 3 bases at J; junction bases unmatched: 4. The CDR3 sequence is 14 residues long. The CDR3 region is CASRTTGGDYGYTF. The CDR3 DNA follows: TGTGCCAGCAGAACGACAGGGGGCGACTATGGCTACACCTTC.

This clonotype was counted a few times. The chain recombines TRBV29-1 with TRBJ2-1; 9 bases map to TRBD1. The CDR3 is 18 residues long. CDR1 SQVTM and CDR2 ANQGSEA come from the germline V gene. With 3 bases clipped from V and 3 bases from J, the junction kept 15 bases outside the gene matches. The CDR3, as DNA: TGCAGCGTTGACGGTCTGAACAGGGGGCTTCTTAGCTACAATGAGCAGTTCTTC. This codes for CSVDGLNRGLLSYNEQFF.

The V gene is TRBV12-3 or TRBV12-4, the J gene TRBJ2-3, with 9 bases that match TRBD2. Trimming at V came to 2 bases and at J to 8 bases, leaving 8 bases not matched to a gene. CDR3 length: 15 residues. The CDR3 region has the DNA TGTGCCAGCAGTTTAATATTCCTAGCGGGATGTACGCAGTATTTT. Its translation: CASSLIFLAGCTQYF.

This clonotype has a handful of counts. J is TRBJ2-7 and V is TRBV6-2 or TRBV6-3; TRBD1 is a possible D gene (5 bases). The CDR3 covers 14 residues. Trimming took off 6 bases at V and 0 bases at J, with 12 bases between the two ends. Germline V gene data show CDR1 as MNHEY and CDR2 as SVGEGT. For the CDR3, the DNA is TGTGCCAGCAGCCGCCCCGACAGCTCCTACGAGCAGTACTTC. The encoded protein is CASSRPDSSYEQYF.

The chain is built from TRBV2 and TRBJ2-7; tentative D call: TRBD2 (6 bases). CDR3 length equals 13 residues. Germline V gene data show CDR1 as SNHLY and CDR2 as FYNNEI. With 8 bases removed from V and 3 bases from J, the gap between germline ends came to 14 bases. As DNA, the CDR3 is TGTGCCAGCTTTAGGGAGGAGGGCTACGAGCAGTACTTC. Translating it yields CASFREEGYEQYF. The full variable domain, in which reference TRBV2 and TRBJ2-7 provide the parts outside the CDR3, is EPEVTQTPSHQVTQMGQEVILRCVPISNHLYFYWYRQILGQKVEFLVSFYNNEISEKSEIFDDQFSVERPDGSNFTLKIRSTKLEDSAMYFCASFREEGYEQYFGPGTRLTVT.

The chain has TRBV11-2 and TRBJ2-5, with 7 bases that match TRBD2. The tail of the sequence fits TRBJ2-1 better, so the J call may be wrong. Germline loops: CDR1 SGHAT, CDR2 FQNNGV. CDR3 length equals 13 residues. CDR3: CASSLGGSGEQFF. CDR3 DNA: TGTGCCAGCAGTCTCGGGGGGTCGGGGGAGCAGTTCTTC.

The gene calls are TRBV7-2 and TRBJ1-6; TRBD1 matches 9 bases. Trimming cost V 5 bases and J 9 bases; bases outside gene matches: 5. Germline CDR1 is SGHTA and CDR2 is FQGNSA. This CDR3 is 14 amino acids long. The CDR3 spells CASSRDRASSPLHF. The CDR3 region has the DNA TGTGCCAGCAGCCGGGACAGGGCCTCTTCACCCCTCCACTTT.

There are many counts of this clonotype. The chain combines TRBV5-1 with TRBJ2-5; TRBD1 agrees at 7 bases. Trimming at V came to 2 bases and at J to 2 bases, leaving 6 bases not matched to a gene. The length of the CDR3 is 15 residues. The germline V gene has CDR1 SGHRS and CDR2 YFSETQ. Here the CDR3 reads CASSFSGQVQETQYF. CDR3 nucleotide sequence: TGCGCCAGCAGCTTTAGTGGACAGGTACAAGAGACCCAGTACTTC.

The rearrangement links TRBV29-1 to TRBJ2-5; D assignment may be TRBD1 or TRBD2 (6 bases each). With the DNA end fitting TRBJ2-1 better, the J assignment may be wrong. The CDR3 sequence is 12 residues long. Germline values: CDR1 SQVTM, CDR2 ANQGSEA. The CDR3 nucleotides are TGCAGCGGATTACAGGGAGGCCAAGTGCAGTTCTTC. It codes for CSGLQGGQVQFF.

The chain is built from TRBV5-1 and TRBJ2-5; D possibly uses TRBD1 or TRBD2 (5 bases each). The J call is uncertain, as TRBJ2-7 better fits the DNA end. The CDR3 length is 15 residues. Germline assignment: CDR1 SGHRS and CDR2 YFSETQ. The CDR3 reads CASSIVESGTDEQYF. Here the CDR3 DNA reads TGCGCCAGCAGCATAGTGGAGTCTGGGACCGACGAGCAGTACTTC.

The CDR3 coding sequence is TGCAGTGCTAGATGGTCCGGGACAGGCTATGGCTACACCTTC. Amino acid sequence: CSARWSGTGYGYTF. The chain combines TRBV20-1 with TRBJ1-2; 8 bases align to TRBD1. CDR1 DFQATT and CDR2 SNEGSKA come from the germline V gene (reference sequence). J gave up 4 bases and V 2 bases, and 6 bases lay outside the gene matches. The CDR3 loop spans 14 amino acids.

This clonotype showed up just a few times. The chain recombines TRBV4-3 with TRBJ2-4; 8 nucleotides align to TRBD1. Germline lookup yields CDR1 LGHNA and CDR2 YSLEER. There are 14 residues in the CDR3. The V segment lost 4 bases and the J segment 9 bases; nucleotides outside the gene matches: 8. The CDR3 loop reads CASSLGGQGSIQYF. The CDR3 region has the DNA TGCGCCAGCAGCCTAGGCGGACAGGGATCCATTCAGTACTTC.

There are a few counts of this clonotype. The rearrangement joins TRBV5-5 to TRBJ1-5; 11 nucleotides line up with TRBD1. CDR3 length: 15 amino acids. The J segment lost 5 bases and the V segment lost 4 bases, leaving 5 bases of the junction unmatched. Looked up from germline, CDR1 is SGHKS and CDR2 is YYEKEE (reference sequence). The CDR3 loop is CASSIGQGAYQPQHF. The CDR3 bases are TGTGCCAGCAGCATAGGACAGGGGGCTTATCAGCCCCAGCATTTT.

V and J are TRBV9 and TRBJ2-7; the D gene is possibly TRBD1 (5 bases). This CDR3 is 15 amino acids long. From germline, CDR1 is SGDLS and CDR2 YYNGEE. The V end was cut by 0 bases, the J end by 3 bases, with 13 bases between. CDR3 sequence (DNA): TGTGCCAGCAGCGTAGGTCAGGGTAAATTCTACGAGCAGTACTTC. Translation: CASSVGQGKFYEQYF.

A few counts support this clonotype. The CDR3 sequence is CASSLTTSGGAYEQYF. CDR3 bases: TGTGCCAGCAGCTTAACGACTAGCGGGGGGGCCTACGAGCAGTACTTC. The rearrangement joins TRBV7-2 to TRBJ2-7; 14 bases map to TRBD2. This CDR3 comprises 16 residues. Germline V gene sequence: CDR1 SGHTA, CDR2 FQGNSA. J gave up 2 bases and V 2 bases, and 2 bases lay outside the gene matches. The variable domain in full, completed from reference TRBV7-2 and TRBJ2-7, reads GAGVSQSPSNKVTEKGKDVELRCDPISGHTALYWYRQSLGQGLEFLIYFQGNSAPDKSGLPSDRFSAERTGGSVSTLTIQRTQQEDSAVYLCASSLTTSGGAYEQYFGPGTRLTVT.

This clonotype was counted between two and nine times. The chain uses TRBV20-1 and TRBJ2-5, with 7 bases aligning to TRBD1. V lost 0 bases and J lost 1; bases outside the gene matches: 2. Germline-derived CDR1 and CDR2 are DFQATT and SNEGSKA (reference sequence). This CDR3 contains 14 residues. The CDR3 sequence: CSAREGTAQETQYF. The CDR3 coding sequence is TGCAGTGCTAGAGAGGGGACAGCCCAAGAGACCCAGTACTTC.

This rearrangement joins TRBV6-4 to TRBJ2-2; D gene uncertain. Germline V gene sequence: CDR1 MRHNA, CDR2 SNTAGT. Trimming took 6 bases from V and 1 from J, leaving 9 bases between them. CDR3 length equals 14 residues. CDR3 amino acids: CASRPVGNTGELFF. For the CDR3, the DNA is TGTGCCAGCAGACCCGTCGGGAACACCGGGGAGCTGTTTTTT.

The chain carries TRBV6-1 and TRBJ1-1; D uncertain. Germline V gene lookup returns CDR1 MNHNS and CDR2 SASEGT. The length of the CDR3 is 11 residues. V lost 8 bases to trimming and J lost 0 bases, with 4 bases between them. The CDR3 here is CASGLNTEAFF. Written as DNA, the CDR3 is TGTGCCAGCGGTTTGAACACTGAAGCTTTCTTT.

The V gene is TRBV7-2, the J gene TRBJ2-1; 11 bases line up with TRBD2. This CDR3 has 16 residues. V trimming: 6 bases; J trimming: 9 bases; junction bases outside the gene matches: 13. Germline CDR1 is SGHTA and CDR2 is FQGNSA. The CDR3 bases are TGTGCCAGCAGATTTAGCGGGGGGGGCACCAGGGTTGAGCAGTTCTTC. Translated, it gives CASRFSGGGTRVEQFF.

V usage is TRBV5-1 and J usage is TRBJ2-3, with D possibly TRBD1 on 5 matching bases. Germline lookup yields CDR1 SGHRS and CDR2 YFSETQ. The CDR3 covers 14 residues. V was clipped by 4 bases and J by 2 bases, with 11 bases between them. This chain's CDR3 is CASSPDRITDTQYF. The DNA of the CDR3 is TGCGCCAGCAGCCCAGACAGAATCACAGATACGCAGTATTTT.

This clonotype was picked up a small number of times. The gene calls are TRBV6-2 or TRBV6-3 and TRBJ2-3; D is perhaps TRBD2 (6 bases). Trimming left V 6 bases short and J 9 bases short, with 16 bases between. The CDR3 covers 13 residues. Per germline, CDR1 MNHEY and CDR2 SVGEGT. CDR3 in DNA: TGTGCCAGCAGCTTGGGACTCTCCGGGACGCAGTATTTT. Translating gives CASSLGLSGTQYF.

The CDR3 here is CASSLGSSGRAPWGTQYF. CDR3 sequence (DNA): TGTGCCAGCAGCTTAGGCAGTAGCGGGAGGGCACCTTGGGGGACCCAGTACTTC. The chain recombines TRBV7-2 with TRBJ2-5; 11 positions agree with TRBD2. The CDR3 totals 18 residues. The V segment lost 1 base and the J segment 7 bases; nucleotides outside the gene matches: 14. Germline lookup yields CDR1 SGHTA and CDR2 FQGNSA.